The 8 T cell receptor beta chains below all came from one sample that was sequenced in a study of cytomegalovirus exposure and HLA in healthy donors. PCR used 60 Vbeta primers and 13 Jbeta primers. Measured with immunoSEQ multiplex PCR; TCRdb has only the in-frame clones, and not every one. In all, the sample yields about 120,000 clones. The sample consisted of PBMCs. The receptors come from a man between 18 and 35 years old in good health and CMV-seronegative.

The V gene is TRBV6-5, the J gene TRBJ2-7, with TRBD2 matching over 11 bases. This CDR3 spans 16 amino acids. CDR1 and CDR2 (germline): MNHEY, SVGAGI. Losses at the gene ends were 2 bases for V and 3 bases for J; bases not matched to a gene: 6. CDR3 nucleotides: TGTGCCAGCAGTTACGGAGGGACTAGCGGCCGCTACGAGCAGTACTTC. Protein sequence: CASSYGGTSGRYEQYF.

The chain employs TRBV5-1 and TRBJ2-5; possible D gene TRBD1, 6 bases. Trimming pared 4 bases from V and 4 bases from J, leaving 8 bases between. CDR1 SGHRS and CDR2 YFSETQ come from the germline V gene. CDR3 size: 12 residues. CDR3 in DNA: TGCGCCAGCAGCCGGGACACAGAGACCCAGTACTTC. Translating gives CASSRDTETQYF. Full variable domain (rest looked up from reference TRBV5-1 and TRBJ2-5): KAGVTQTPRYLIKTRGQQVTLSCSPISGHRSVSWYQQTPGQGLQFLFEYFSETQRNKGNFPGRFSGRQFSNSRSEMNVSTLELGDSALYLCASSRDTETQYFGPGTRLLVL.

In nucleotides, the CDR3 is TGTGCCAGCAGCCAAGATTATCACTCCGGCTACACCTTC. Its translation is CASSQDYHSGYTF. The chain combines TRBV14 with TRBJ1-2; no clear D. Trimming left V 0 bases short and J 8 bases short, with 10 bases between. Germline CDR1 and CDR2: SGHDN and FVKESK. The CDR3 covers 13 residues. The full variable domain, rest sourced from reference TRBV14 and TRBJ1-2, is EAGVTQFPSHSVIEKGQTVTLRCDPISGHDNLYWYRRVMGKEIKFLLHFVKESKQDESGMPNNRFLAERTGGTYSTLKVQPAELEDSGVYFCASSQDYHSGYTFGSGTRLTVV.

The chain has TRBV4-1 and TRBJ1-5; D remains unclear. Germline V gene sequence: CDR1 MGHRA, CDR2 YSYEKL. Trimming pared 4 bases from V and 3 bases from J, leaving 13 bases between. This CDR3 comprises 15 residues. Written as DNA, the CDR3 is TGCGCCAGCAGCCCCTTTAGAGGGTCCAATCAGCCCCAGCATTTT. Translated, it gives CASSPFRGSNQPQHF.

J is TRBJ2-1 and V is TRBV7-9; TRBD2 might be the D (6 bases). This CDR3 contains 12 residues. The germline V and J ends were trimmed by 11 bases and 9 bases, with 17 bases remaining between them. Germline values: CDR1 SEHNR, CDR2 FQNEAQ (reference sequence). The CDR3 DNA follows: TGTGCCGGTTGGGAGGCCGGGGTTGAGCAGTTCTTC. Amino acid sequence: CAGWEAGVEQFF.

The rearrangement links TRBV19 to TRBJ2-5; 7 bases are a match to TRBD2. J lost 2 bases, V lost 9 bases, and 3 bases had no gene match. Per germline, CDR1 LNHDA and CDR2 SQIVND (reference sequence). This CDR3 spans 12 amino acids. This CDR3 is CASGTKQETQYF. The CDR3 DNA is TGTGCCAGCGGGACTAAGCAAGAGACCCAGTACTTC.

This chain uses TRBV7-3 with TRBJ2-1, with D maybe TRBD2 (5 bases). From germline, CDR1 is SGHTA and CDR2 FQGTGA. Deletions cut 0 bases from V and 7 bases from J, with 13 bases between. The CDR3 is 15 amino acids. The CDR3 sequence is CASSLTSTIENEQFF. Written as DNA, the CDR3 is TGTGCCAGCAGCTTAACGTCGACTATAGAAAATGAGCAGTTCTTC.

The chain joins TRBV9 to TRBJ2-2; D might be TRBD1 (6 bases). The CDR3 contains 13 residues. V lost 4 bases, J lost 5 bases, and 9 bases lay in between. CDR1 and CDR2 (germline): SGDLS, YYNGEE. CDR3 protein: CASSLTGTGELFF. The DNA for the CDR3 is TGTGCCAGCAGCCTTACAGGGACCGGGGAGCTGTTTTTT.